What follows describes a single T cell receptor (beta chain). The data derive from a study of OX40 agonist ivuxolimab in advanced cancers. Germline V gene data show CDR1 as SGDLS and CDR2 as YYNGEE. The CDR3 has 16 residues. The J segment lost 1 base and the V segment lost 4 bases, leaving 8 bases of the junction unmatched. Sequencing used immunoSEQ multiplex PCR; TCRdb keeps in-frame clones, though not all of them. The profile covers 66,000 or so clones, with more than 65% appearing a single time and approximately 0.49% taken by the ten largest. The sequenced sample was CD4+ or CD8+ T cells sorted from blood, obtained in a trial of the OX40 agonist ivuxolimab. The sequence came from an adult with an advanced solid tumor such as melanoma, head and neck, liver or kidney cancer. The gene calls are TRBV9 and TRBJ2-1; 7 bases fit TRBD2. The CDR3 bases are TGTGCCAGCAGCCTCACTAGCGCCATATCCTACAATGAGCAGTTCTTC. Protein sequence: CASSLTSAISYNEQFF. The full variable domain, completed using reference TRBV9 and TRBJ2-1, is DSGVTQTPKHLITATGQRVTLRCSPRSGDLSVYWYQQSLDQGLQFLIQYYNGEERAKGNILERFSAQQFPDLHSELNLSSLELGDSALYFCASSLTSAISYNEQFFGPGTRLTVL.